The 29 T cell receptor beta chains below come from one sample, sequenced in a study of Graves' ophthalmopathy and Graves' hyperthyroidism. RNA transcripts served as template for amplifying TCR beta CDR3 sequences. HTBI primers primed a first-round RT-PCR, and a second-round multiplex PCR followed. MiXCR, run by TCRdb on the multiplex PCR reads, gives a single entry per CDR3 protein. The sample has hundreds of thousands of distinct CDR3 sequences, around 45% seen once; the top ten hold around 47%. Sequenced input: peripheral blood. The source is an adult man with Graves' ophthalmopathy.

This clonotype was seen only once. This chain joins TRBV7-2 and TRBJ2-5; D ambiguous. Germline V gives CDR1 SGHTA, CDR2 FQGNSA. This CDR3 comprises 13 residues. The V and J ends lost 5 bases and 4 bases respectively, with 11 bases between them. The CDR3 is CASSPLGPETQYF. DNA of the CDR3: TGTGCCAGCAGCCCCCTCGGGCCAGAGACCCAGTACTTC.

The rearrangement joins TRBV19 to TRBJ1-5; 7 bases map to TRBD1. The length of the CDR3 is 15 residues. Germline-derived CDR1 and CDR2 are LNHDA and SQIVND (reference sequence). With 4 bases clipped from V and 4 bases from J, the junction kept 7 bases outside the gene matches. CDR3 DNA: TGTGCCAGTAGTACCCCAGGGGGGGGGAATCAGCCCCAGCATTTT. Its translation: CASSTPGGGNQPQHF.

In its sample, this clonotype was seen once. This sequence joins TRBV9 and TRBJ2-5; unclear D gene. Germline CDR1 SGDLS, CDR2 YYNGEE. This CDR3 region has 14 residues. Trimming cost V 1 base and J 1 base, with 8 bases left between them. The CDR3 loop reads CASSVTPVQETQYF. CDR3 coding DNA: TGTGCCAGCAGCGTAACGCCAGTCCAAGAGACCCAGTACTTC.

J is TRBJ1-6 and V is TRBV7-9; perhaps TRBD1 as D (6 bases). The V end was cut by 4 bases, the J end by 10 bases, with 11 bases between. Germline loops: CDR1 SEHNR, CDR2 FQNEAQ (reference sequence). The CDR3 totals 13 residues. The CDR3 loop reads CASSSDRNSPLHF. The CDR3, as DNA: TGTGCCAGCAGCTCAGACAGGAACTCACCCCTCCACTTT. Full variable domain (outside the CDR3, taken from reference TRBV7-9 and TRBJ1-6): DTGVSQNPRHKITKRGQNVTFRCDPISEHNRLYWYRQTLGQGPEFLTYFQNEAQLEKSRLLSDRFSAERPKGSFSTLEIQRTEQGDSAMYLCASSSDRNSPLHFGNGTRLTVT.

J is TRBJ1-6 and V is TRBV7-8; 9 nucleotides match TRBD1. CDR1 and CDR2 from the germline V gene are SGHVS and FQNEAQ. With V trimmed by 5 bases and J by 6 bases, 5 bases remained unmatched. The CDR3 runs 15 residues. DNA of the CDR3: TGTGCCAGCAGCGATGAACAGGGGGCTAATTCACCCCTCCACTTT. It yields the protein CASSDEQGANSPLHF.

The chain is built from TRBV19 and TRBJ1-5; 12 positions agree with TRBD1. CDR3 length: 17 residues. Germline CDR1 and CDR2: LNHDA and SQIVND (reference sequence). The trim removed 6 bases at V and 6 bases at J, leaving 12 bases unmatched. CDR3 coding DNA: TGTGCCAGTAGCACACCCGGGACAGGGGGCATAAGTCAGCCCCAGCATTTT. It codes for CASSTPGTGGISQPQHF.

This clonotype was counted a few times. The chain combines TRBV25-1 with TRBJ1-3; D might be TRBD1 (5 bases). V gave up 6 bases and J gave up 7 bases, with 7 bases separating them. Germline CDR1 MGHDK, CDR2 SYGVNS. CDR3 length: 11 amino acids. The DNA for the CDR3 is TGTGCCAGCAGCGGGGGGAACACCATATATTTT. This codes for CASSGGNTIYF.

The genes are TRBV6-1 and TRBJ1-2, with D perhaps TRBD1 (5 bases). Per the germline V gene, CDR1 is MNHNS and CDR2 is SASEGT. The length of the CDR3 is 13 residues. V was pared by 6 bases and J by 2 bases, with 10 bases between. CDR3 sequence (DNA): TGTGCCAGCAGGTTCCGGGGGAACTATGGCTACACCTTC. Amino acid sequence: CASRFRGNYGYTF.

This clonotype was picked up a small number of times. Here the CDR3 DNA reads TGTGCCAGCAGTGAACTTGACCAAACCGAGCAGTACTTC. This sequence encodes CASSELDQTEQYF. The rearrangement joins TRBV25-1 to TRBJ2-7, with D uncertain. The CDR3 sequence is 13 residues long. The V end was cut by 2 bases, the J end by 6 bases, with 11 bases between. Germline assignment: CDR1 MGHDK and CDR2 SYGVNS.

The CDR3 sequence: CASSYSRGSGTSYEQYF. Here the CDR3 DNA reads TGTGCCAGCAGTTACTCCCGGGGTAGCGGGACCTCCTACGAGCAGTACTTC. The chain uses TRBV6-2 or TRBV6-3 and TRBJ2-7; the match to TRBD2 covers 8 bases. Germline CDR1 MNHEY, CDR2 SVGEGT. Unmatched junction bases numbered 7, after V lost 0 bases and J lost 0 bases. The CDR3 is made up of 17 amino acids.

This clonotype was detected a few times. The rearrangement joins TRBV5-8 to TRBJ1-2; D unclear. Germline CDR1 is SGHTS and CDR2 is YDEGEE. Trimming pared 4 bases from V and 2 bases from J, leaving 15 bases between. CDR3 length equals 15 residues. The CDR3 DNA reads TGTGCCAGCAGCCTCATCCTTGCAGAAAACTATGGCTACACCTTC. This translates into CASSLILAENYGYTF.

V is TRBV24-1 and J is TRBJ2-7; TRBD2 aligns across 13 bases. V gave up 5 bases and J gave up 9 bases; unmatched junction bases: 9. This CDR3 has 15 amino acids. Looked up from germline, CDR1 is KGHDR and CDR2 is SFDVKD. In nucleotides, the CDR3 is TGTGCCACCAGTGGGTGGACTAGCGGGAGTTGGGGGCAGTACTTC. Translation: CATSGWTSGSWGQYF.

The CDR3 is CSLEASATQYF. The DNA of the CDR3 is TGCAGCTTAGAGGCTAGCGCGACCCAGTACTTC. V usage is TRBV29-1 and J usage is TRBJ2-5, with D tentatively TRBD2 (6 bases). The CDR3 loop spans 11 amino acids. Looked up from germline, CDR1 is SQVTM and CDR2 is ANQGSEA. Trimming took 8 bases from V and 7 from J, leaving 14 bases between them.

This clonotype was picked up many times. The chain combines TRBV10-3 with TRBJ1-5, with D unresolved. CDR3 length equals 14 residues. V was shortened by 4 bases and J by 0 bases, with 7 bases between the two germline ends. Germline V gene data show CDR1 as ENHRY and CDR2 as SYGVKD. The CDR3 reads CAISADYSNQPQHF. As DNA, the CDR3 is TGTGCCATCAGTGCAGATTATAGCAATCAGCCCCAGCATTTT.

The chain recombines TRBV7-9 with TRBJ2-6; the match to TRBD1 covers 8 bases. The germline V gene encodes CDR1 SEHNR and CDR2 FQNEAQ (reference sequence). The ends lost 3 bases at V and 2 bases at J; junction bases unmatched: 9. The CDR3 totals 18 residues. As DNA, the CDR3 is TGTGCCAGCAGCTTTCTTGGACAGGGACCTCCTGGGGCCAACGTCCTGACTTTC. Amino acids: CASSFLGQGPPGANVLTF.

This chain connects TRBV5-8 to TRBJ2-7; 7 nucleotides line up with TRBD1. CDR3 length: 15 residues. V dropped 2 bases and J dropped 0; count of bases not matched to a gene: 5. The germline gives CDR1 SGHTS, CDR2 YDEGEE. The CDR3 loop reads CASSLEQGFSYEQYF. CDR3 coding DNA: TGTGCCAGCAGCTTAGAACAGGGGTTCTCCTACGAGCAGTACTTC.

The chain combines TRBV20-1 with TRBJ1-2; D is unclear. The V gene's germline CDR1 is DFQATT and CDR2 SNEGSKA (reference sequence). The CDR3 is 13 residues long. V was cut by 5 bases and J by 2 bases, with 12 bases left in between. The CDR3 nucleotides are TGCAGTGCTGAGAGGGCAGTCAACTATGGCTACACCTTC. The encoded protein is CSAERAVNYGYTF.

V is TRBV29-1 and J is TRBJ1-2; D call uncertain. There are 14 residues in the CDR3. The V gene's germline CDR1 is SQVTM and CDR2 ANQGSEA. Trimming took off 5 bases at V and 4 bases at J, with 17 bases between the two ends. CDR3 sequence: CSVSHDGLGYGYTF. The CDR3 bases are TGCAGCGTTTCCCACGACGGGTTGGGCTATGGCTACACCTTC.

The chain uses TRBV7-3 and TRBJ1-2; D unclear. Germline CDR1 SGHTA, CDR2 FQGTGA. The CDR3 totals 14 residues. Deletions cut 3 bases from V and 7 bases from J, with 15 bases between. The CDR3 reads CASSLAPGFGGYTF. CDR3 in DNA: TGTGCCAGCAGCTTGGCCCCAGGATTTGGTGGCTACACCTTC.

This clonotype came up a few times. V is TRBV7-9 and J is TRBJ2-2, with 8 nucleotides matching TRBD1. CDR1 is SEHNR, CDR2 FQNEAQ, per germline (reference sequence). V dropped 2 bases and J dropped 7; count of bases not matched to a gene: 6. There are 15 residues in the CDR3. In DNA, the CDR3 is TGTGCCAGCAGCTTAAGAGGACAGGGTCACGGGGAGCTGTTTTTT. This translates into CASSLRGQGHGELFF.

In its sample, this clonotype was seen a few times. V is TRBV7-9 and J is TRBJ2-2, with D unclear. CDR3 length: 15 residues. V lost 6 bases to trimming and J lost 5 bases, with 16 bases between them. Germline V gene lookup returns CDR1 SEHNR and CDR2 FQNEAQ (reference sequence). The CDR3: CASSPSLVRTGELFF. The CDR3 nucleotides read TGTGCCAGCAGTCCCTCCTTGGTCCGGACCGGGGAGCTGTTTTTT.

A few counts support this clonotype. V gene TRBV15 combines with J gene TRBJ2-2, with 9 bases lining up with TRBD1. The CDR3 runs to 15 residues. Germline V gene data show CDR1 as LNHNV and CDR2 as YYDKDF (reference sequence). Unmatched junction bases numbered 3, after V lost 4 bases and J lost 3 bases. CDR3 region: CATSTRDRDTGELFF. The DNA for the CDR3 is TGTGCCACCAGCACACGGGACAGGGACACCGGGGAGCTGTTTTTT.

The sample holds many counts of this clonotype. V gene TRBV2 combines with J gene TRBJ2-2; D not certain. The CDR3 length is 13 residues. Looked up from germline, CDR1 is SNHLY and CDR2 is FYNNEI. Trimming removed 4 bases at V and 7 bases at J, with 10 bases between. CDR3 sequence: CASSVSQLGELFF. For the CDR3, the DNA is TGTGCCAGCAGTGTGAGCCAACTCGGGGAGCTGTTTTTT.

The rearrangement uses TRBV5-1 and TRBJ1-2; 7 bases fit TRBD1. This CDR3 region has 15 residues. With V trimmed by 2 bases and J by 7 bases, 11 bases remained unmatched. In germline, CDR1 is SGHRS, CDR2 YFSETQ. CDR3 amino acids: CASSFSITGVAGYTF. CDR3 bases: TGCGCCAGCAGCTTTTCTATTACAGGGGTGGCTGGCTACACCTTC.

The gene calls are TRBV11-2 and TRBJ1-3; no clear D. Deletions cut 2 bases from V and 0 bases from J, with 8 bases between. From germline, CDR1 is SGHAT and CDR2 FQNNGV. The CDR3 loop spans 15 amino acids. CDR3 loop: CASSLIRGSGNTIYF. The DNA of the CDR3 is TGTGCCAGCAGCTTAATCAGAGGCTCTGGAAACACCATATATTTT.

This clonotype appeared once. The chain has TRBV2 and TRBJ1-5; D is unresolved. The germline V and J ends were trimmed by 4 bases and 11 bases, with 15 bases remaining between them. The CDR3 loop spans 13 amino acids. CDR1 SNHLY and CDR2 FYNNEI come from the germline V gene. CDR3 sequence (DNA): TGTGCCAGCAGTGTTTTGATGGCAGAGACCCAGCATTTT. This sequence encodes CASSVLMAETQHF.

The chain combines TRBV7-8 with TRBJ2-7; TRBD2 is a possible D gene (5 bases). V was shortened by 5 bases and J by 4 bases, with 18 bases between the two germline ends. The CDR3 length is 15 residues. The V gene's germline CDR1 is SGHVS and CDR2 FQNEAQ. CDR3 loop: CASSPVRGSLYEQYF. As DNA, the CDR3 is TGTGCCAGCAGCCCCGTCCGGGGTAGCTTGTACGAGCAGTACTTC.

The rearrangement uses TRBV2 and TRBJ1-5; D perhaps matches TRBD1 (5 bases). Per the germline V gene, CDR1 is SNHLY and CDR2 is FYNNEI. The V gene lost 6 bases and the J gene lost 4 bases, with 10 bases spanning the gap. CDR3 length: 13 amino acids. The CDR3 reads CASSRDLNQPQHF. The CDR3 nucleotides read TGTGCCAGCAGCCGGGACTTAAATCAGCCCCAGCATTTT. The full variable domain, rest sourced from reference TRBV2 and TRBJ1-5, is EPEVTQTPSHQVTQMGQEVILRCVPISNHLYFYWYRQILGQKVEFLVSFYNNEISEKSEIFDDQFSVERPDGSNFTLKIRSTKLEDSAMYFCASSRDLNQPQHFGDGTRLSIL.

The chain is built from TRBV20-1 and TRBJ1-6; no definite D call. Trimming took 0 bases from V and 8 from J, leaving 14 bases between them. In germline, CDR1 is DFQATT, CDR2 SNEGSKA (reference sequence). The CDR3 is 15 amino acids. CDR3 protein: CSARDQGRTDSPLHF. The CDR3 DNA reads TGCAGTGCTAGAGATCAAGGCCGCACCGATTCACCCCTCCACTTT.